This entry lists 7 T cell receptor beta chains sequenced from one sample in a study of lymphopenia after photon versus proton radiotherapy. TCRdb's table, derived via immunoSEQ multiplex PCR, lists solely in-frame clones and lacks some. The profile covers about 20,000 clones, with about 88% appearing a single time and about a tenth taken by the ten largest. This specimen consisted of peripheral blood, obtained from a patient treated with proton-based radiotherapy. The receptors shown here come from a man between 65 and 80 years old with pancreatic cancer.

The rearrangement uses TRBV4-2 and TRBJ2-7, with D possibly TRBD2 on 7 matching bases. Germline-derived CDR1 and CDR2 are LGHNA and YNFKEQ. The CDR3 runs 16 residues. The germline V and J ends were trimmed by 2 bases and 3 bases, with 17 bases remaining between them. The CDR3 nucleotides are TGTGCCAGCAGCCAAAGGGTTGGGGGGGCGAGCTACGAGCAGTACTTC. Translating it yields CASSQRVGGASYEQYF.

The gene calls are TRBV11-3 and TRBJ2-7; 11 bases fit TRBD2. Germline CDR1 reads SGHNT; CDR2 reads YENEEA. Losses at the gene ends were 5 bases for V and 1 base for J; bases not matched to a gene: 10. This CDR3 spans 17 amino acids. CDR3 in DNA: TGTGCCAGCAGCCGTAGGGGACTAGCGGCCTTGTCCTACGAGCAGTACTTC. Translated, it gives CASSRRGLAALSYEQYF. The whole variable domain, filled in from reference TRBV11-3 and TRBJ2-7, reads EAGVVQSPRYKIIEKKQPVAFWCNPISGHNTLYWYLQNLGQGPELLIRYENEEAVDDSQLPKDRFSAERLKGVDSTLKIQPAELGDSAVYLCASSRRGLAALSYEQYFGPGTRLTVT.

The chain carries TRBV27 and TRBJ2-5, with 7 nucleotides matching TRBD2. Trimming took 0 bases from V and 4 from J; bases not matched to a gene: 2. The CDR3 is 14 amino acids. Looked up from germline, CDR1 is MNHEY and CDR2 is SMNVEV (reference sequence). The CDR3 sequence is CASSLSPSGETQYF. The CDR3 DNA sequence: TGTGCCAGCAGTTTATCACCTAGCGGAGAGACCCAGTACTTC.

This CDR3 reads CASSSRITGVGGELFF. The CDR3 nucleotides read TGTGCCAGCAGCTCGCGGATAACAGGGGTCGGCGGGGAGCTGTTTTTT. This rearrangement joins TRBV5-8 to TRBJ2-2, with 7 positions matching TRBD1. The CDR3 spans 16 residues. CDR1 and CDR2 from the germline V gene are SGHTS and YDEGEE. V lost 3 bases to trimming and J lost 7 bases; unmatched junction nucleotides: 12.

The chain couples TRBV5-5 to TRBJ1-2, with a possible D match to TRBD1 (6 bases). The CDR3 length is 15 residues. The V end lost 3 bases, the J end lost 2 bases, and 14 bases lay between the germline ends. Germline lookup yields CDR1 SGHKS and CDR2 YYEKEE (reference sequence). CDR3 in amino acids: CASSSGGTMNYGYTF. For the CDR3, the DNA is TGTGCCAGCAGCTCCGGCGGGACAATGAACTATGGCTACACCTTC.

The chain uses TRBV28 and TRBJ1-2; TRBD1 matches at 12 bases. Germline CDR1 reads MDHEN; CDR2 reads SYDVKM. The junction had 5 bases not matched to a gene; V was cut back by 8 bases and J by 4 bases. This CDR3 comprises 14 residues. The DNA of the CDR3 is TGTGCCAGCGAGGGGACAGGGGGCGCCTATGGCTACACCTTC. Its translation: CASEGTGGAYGYTF.

V and J are TRBV18 and TRBJ1-2; 10 positions match TRBD1. V trimming: 1 base; J trimming: 6 bases; junction bases outside the gene matches: 2. Germline V gene lookup returns CDR1 KGHSH and CDR2 LQKENI. The CDR3 extends over 14 amino acids. The CDR3 DNA reads as TGTGCCAGCTCACCACTGGGGACAGGGGATGGCTACACCTTC. Protein sequence: CASSPLGTGDGYTF.